The rows below give T cell receptor beta chains drawn from one sample of a study of cytomegalovirus exposure and HLA in healthy donors. The data were produced by immunoSEQ multiplex PCR, yet TCRdb's version contains in-frame clones alone and is incomplete. The data contain roughly 190,000 clones, 80% to 85% of them singletons. Sequenced: PBMCs. These receptors were obtained from a woman aged 18-29 years in good health and CMV-seronegative. Each CDR3 is given with its conserved first and last residue. A D gene is named only where the DNA matches it firmly. Clone size appears in some rows only: once, few, many, or a class for an expanded clone.

>TRBJ2-7|-|TRBV18|-
TGTGCCAGCTCACTTACCGCGGGGACGGGCTACGAGCAGTACTTC
CASSLTAGTGYEQYF
>TRBJ1-5|-|TRBV2|-
TGTGCCAGCAATCTGGGGGGGGCGAACAATCAGCCCCAGCATTTT
CASNLGGANNQPQHF
>TRBJ2-2|-|TRBV11-1|-
TGTGCCAGCAGCCAACAGGGACCCACCGGGGAGCTGTTTTTT
CASSQQGPTGELFF
>TRBJ2-1|-|TRBV28|-
TGTGCCAGCAGTACCGCGACACCGACGCGGTTCTTC
CASSTATPTRFF
>TRBJ2-3|TRBD1|TRBV7-2|-
TGTGCCAGCAGCTTCCAGCAGGGGGTCACAGATACGCAGTATTTT
CASSFQQGVTDTQYF
>TRBJ2-2|TRBD2|TRBV11-2|-
TGTGCCAGCAGCTTATGGACTAGCGGGAAGGGCGGGGAGCTGTTTTTT
CASSLWTSGKGGELFF
>TRBJ2-1|TRBD2|TRBV5-4|-
TGTGCCAGCAGCATAGGGGCGGGAGAGCACAATGAGCAGTTCTTC
CASSIGAGEHNEQFF
>TRBJ2-3|-|TRBV4-1|-
TGCGCCAGCAGCCAAGAACTAGCTTCATTACTAGATACGCAGTATTTT
CASSQELASLLDTQYF
>TRBJ1-1|-|TRBV27|-
TGTGCCAGCAGTTTTAGTGTAAACACTGAAGCTTTCTTT
CASSFSVNTEAFF
>TRBJ2-7|-|TRBV14|-
TGTGCCAGCAGCCACCTCGGGACACCTACCTACGAGCAGTACTTC
CASSHLGTPTYEQYF
>TRBJ2-7|-|TRBV30|-
TGTGCCTCGTCACCCGGGATCTCCTACGAGCAGTACTTC
CASSPGISYEQYF
>TRBJ2-3|TRBD2|TRBV2|-
TGTGCCAGCAGTGACGGGGTAGCGGGAGATACGCAGTATTTT
CASSDGVAGDTQYF
>TRBJ2-7|-|TRBV29-1|-
TGCAGCGTTGATCGGGGGTTGAACGAGCAGTACTTC
CSVDRGLNEQYF
>TRBJ2-3|TRBD2|TRBV7-9|-
TGTGCCAGCAGCTTCGGGGTTAGCGGGGGGGAAGATACGCAGTATTTT
CASSFGVSGGEDTQYF
>TRBJ2-1|TRBD2|TRBV5-1|-
TGCGCCAGCAGCTTGGCGGGACTAGCGGCCGCTGAGCAGTTCTTC
CASSLAGLAAAEQFF
>TRBJ2-7|TRBD1|TRBV25-1|-
TGTGCCAGCAGTGAATTCGGCAGGGGGCATTCTTACAACGAGCAGTACTTC
CASSEFGRGHSYNEQYF
>TRBJ2-1|TRBD2|TRBV6-6|-
TGTGCCAGCAGTTTCCGACTAGCGGGAATTTACAATGAGCAGTTCTTC
CASSFRLAGIYNEQFF
>TRBJ1-5|TRBD1|TRBV2|-
TGTGCCAGCAGCCGAAGTATTTACAGGGGTAATCAGCCCCAGCATTTT
CASSRSIYRGNQPQHF
>TRBJ2-1|TRBD2|TRBV15|-
TGTGCCACCAGCAGACCGGGACTAGCGGGGGGTATTGAGAATGAGCAGTTCTTC
CATSRPGLAGGIENEQFF
>TRBJ1-4|TRBD1|TRBV19|-
TGTGCCAGTAGGGCAACAGGGGGCGAGGAAAAACTGTTTTTT
CASRATGGEEKLFF
>TRBJ2-3|TRBD2|TRBV5-6|-
TGTGCCAGCAGCTGGCCGGGACTAGCGGGGGCCCCCACAGATACGCAGTATTTT
CASSWPGLAGAPTDTQYF
>TRBJ2-3|TRBD2|TRBV9|-
TGTGCCAGCAGCTCACGGACTAGTACCTCTCCAGATACGCAGTATTTT
CASSSRTSTSPDTQYF
>TRBJ1-2|-|TRBV19|-
TGTGCCGGACGGGGATACTATGGCTACACCTTC
CAGRGYYGYTF
>TRBJ1-2|-|TRBV6-6|-
TGTGCCAGCAGCTCGGCACAGTTCGTCTATGGCTACACCTTC
CASSSAQFVYGYTF
>TRBJ1-3|-|TRBV9|-
TGTGCCAGCAGCGTAGGAGGTGGAAACACCATATATTTT
CASSVGGGNTIYF
>TRBJ2-3|TRBD2|TRBV4-1|few
TGCGCCAGCAGCCCCGGGGGGGCGGGACTAGGCCCCGCGGATACGCAGTATTTT
CASSPGGAGLGPADTQYF
>TRBJ2-3|-|TRBV5-1|-
TGCGCCAGCAGCTCCACAGGGATCGGGGATACGCAGTATTTT
CASSSTGIGDTQYF
>TRBJ1-1|TRBD1|TRBV6-4|-
TGTGCCAGCAGTCCGGGACAGGGGGCCTCTGAAGCTTTCTTT
CASSPGQGASEAFF
>TRBJ2-7|-|TRBV27|-
TGTGCCAGCAGTAGAGGGACAACCTACGAGCAGTACTTC
CASSRGTTYEQYF
>TRBJ1-1|-|TRBV19|-
TGTGCCAGTAGTATAGATCTGAGGACAGTGAACACTGAAGCTTTCTTT
CASSIDLRTVNTEAFF
>TRBJ2-7|TRBD1|TRBV5-8|few
TGTGCCAGCAGCCCGACCGGACAGGGAGTCTACGAGCAGTACTTC
CASSPTGQGVYEQYF
>TRBJ1-2|TRBD1|TRBV28|-
TGTGCCAGCAGTTTAGACAGGGGGGCCGCTAACTATGGCTACACCTTC
CASSLDRGAANYGYTF
>TRBJ2-1|TRBD2|TRBV2|few
TGTGCCAGCAGTGGGAGCCTAGCGGAGCTTAACAATGAGCAGTTCTTC
CASSGSLAELNNEQFF
>TRBJ1-1|TRBD1|TRBV6-1|once
TGTGCCAGCAGGCCCGGACAGGGGGCAACCACTGAAGCTTTCTTT
CASRPGQGATTEAFF